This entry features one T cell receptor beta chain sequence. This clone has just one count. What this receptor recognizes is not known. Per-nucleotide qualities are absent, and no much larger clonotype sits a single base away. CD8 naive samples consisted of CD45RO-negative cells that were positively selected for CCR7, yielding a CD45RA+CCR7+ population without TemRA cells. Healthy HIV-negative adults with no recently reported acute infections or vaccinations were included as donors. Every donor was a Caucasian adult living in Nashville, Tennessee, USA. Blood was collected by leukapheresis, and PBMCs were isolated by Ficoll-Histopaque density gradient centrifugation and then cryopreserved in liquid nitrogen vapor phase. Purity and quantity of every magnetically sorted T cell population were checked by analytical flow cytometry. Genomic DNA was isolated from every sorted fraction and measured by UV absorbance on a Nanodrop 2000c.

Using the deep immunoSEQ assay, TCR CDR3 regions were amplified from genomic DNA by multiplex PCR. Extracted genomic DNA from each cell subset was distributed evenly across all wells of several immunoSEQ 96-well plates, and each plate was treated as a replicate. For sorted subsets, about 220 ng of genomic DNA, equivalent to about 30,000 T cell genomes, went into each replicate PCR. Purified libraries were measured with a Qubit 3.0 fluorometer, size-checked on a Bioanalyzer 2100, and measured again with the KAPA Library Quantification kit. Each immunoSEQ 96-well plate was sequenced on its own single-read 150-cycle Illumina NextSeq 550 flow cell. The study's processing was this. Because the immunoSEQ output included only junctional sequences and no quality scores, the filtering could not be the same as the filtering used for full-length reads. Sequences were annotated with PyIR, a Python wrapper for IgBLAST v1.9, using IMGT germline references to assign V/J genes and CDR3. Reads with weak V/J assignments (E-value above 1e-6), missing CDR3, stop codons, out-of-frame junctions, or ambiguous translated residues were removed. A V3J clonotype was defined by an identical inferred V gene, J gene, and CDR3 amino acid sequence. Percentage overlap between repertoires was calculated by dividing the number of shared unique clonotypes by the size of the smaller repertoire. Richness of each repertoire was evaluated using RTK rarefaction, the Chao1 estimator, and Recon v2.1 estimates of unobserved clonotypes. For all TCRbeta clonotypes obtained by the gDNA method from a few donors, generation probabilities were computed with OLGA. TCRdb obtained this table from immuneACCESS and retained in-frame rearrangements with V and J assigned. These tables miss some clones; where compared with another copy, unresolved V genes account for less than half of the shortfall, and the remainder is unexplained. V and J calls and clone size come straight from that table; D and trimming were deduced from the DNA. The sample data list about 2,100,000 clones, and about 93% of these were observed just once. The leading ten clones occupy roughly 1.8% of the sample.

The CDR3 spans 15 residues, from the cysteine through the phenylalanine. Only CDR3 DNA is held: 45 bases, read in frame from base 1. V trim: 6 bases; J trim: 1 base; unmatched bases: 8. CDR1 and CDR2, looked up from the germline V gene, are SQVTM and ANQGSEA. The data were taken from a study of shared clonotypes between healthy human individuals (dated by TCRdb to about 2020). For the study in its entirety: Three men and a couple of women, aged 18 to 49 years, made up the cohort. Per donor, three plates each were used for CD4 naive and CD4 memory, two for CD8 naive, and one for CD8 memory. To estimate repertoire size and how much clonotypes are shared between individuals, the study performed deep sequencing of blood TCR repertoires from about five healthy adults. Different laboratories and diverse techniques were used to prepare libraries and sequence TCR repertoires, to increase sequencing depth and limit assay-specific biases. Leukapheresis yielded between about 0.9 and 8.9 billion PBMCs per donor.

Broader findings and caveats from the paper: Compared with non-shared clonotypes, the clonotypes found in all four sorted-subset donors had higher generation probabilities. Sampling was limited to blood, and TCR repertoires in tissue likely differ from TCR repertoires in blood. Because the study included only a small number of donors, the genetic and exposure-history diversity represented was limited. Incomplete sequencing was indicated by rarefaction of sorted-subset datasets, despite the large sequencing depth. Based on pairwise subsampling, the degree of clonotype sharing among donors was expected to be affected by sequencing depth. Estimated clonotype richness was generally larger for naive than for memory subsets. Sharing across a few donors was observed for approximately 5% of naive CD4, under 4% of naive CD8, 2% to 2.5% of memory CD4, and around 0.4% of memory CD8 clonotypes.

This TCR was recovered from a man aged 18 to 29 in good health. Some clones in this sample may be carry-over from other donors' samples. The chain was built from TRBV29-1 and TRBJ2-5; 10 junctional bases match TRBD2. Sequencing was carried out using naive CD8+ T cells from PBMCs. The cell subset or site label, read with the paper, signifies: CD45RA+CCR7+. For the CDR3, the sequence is CSVGGSGRAQETQYF. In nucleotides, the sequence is TGCAGCGTCGGAGGGAGCGGGAGGGCCCAAGAGACCCAGTACTTC.